This T cell receptor beta chain was identified during a study of blood T cell repertoires in COVID-19. In the study overall: Both acute and convalescent COVID-19 samples were obtained from the United States, Italy and Spain. From T cells, B-cell-depleted T cells, or PBMCs came the material, which was cDNA or gDNA.

The authors' processing: Reference gene primer amplification in the assay estimated nucleated cell counts. Measured with immunoSEQ multiplex PCR; TCRdb has only the in-frame clones, and not every one. V, J and clone size were drawn from that table, and D and trimming were deduced from the DNA. The table includes roughly 310,000 clones, 90% detected once. The Seattle patients joined while their infection was active and were tracked longitudinally afterward. The length of the CDR3 is 18 residues. Germline V CDR1 and CDR2: SNHLY, FYNNEI. Germline trimming cut 6 bases from V and 2 bases from J; bases unmatched to any gene: 10.

This TCR was recovered from a woman between 25 and 40 years old with COVID-19, enrolled during active disease. Input material: peripheral blood. The gene calls are TRBV2 and TRBJ2-5, with 15 bases fitting TRBD2. CDR3 sequence: CASRGGLAGGSVQETQYF. The DNA for the CDR3 is TGTGCCAGCAGGGGGGGACTAGCGGGAGGTTCGGTTCAAGAGACCCAGTACTTC.